These T cell receptor beta chains were read from a single sample in a study of T cells in localized non-small cell lung cancer. Sequencing used immunoSEQ multiplex PCR; TCRdb keeps in-frame clones, though not all of them. The profile covers about 20,000 clones, with approximately 91% appearing a single time and 22% taken by the ten largest. Sequenced here: PBMCs, sampled before any cancer treatment. These receptors all come from a man between 40 and 75 years old with stage II squamous cell lung carcinoma. Each CDR3 is given with its conserved first and last residue. The order of the fields is CDR3 length, D gene, J gene, clone size, V gene, CDR3 DNA, CDR3 protein. D genes are given only for firm matches. Size is stated for part of the rows, as once, few or many counts, or as a class when the clone is expanded.

>13|.|TRBJ2-2|once|TRBV30
TGTGCCAGCGAGTTGGGTGAACCCGGGGAGCTGTTTTTT
CASELGEPGELFF
>12|.|TRBJ1-1|.|TRBV19
TGTGCCAGTAGGGGCCTGGGCACTGAAGCTTTCTTT
CASRGLGTEAFF
>13|.|TRBJ1-2|.|TRBV18
TGTGCCAGCTCACCCGGGGAGGGCTATGGCTACACCTTC
CASSPGEGYGYTF
>15|.|TRBJ1-4|.|TRBV11-2
TGTGCCAGCAGCCCGATAGGGGGGGTTAATGAAAAACTGTTTTTT
CASSPIGGVNEKLFF
>10|.|TRBJ1-1|.|TRBV30
TGTGCCGGGGGGGGCAAGGAAGCTTTCTTT
CAGGGKEAFF
>15|TRBD2|TRBJ2-7|.|TRBV4-1
TGCGCCAGCAGCCACGCCGGGACTAGCGCTTACGAGCAGTACTTC
CASSHAGTSAYEQYF
>13|.|TRBJ1-1|.|TRBV10-3
TGTGCCATCAGTGAGGCGGGGAACACTGAAGCTTTCTTT
CAISEAGNTEAFF
>17|TRBD2|TRBJ2-7|once|TRBV18
TGTGCCAGCTCACCACCGAGTCTTCGCGGGGGTTCCTACGAGCAGTACTTC
CASSPPSLRGGSYEQYF
>14|.|TRBJ1-5|.|TRBV7-6
TGTGCCAGCAGTCTTGGGGACGGTGATCAGCCCCAGCATTTT
CASSLGDGDQPQHF
>12|.|TRBJ1-3|.|TRBV30
TGTGCCTGGACAGGGTCTGGAAACACCATATATTTT
CAWTGSGNTIYF
>13|.|TRBJ1-1|few|TRBV27
TGTGCCAGCAGTCAGAGGGAGGTCACTGAAGCTTTCTTT
CASSQREVTEAFF
>18|TRBD2|TRBJ2-6|.|TRBV7-2
TGTGCCAGCAGCTTAGGGGGAGGGACCAACTCTGGGGCCAACGTCCTGACTTTC
CASSLGGGTNSGANVLTF
>13|.|TRBJ2-7|.|TRBV27
TGTGCCAGCAGTTTAAAACAGAGCCACGAGCAGTACTTC
CASSLKQSHEQYF
>14|.|TRBJ2-5|once|TRBV11-2
TGTGCCAGCAGCCCGCCGGGTCGCCAAGAGACCCAGTACTTC
CASSPPGRQETQYF
>14|.|TRBJ1-1|.|TRBV5-4
TGTGCCAGCAGCTTAGGGGAGGTGGCCACTGAAGCTTTCTTT
CASSLGEVATEAFF
>14|.|TRBJ1-3|.|TRBV6-6
TGTGCCAGCAGTCGGCAGAGCTCTGGAAACACCATATATTTT
CASSRQSSGNTIYF
>15|TRBD2|TRBJ2-7|.|TRBV28
TGTGCCAGCAGGGTGACTAGCGGGCGATCCTACGAGCAGTACTTC
CASRVTSGRSYEQYF
>18|TRBD1|TRBJ2-6|.|TRBV19
TGTGCCAGTAATACACCGATCCCGGACAGGAACGGGGCCAACGTCCTGACTTTC
CASNTPIPDRNGANVLTF
>14|TRBD1|TRBJ2-3|.|TRBV6-4
TGTGCCAGCAGCCCCGGGACAGGGGGCGATACGCAGTATTTT
CASSPGTGGDTQYF
>14|.|TRBJ2-2|once|TRBV29-1
TGCAGCGTTGCTCATTCAGCGAACACCGGGGAGCTGTTTTTT
CSVAHSANTGELFF
>13|.|TRBJ2-7|.|TRBV2
TGTGCCAGCAGTGCTCCCTTAGCCGGCGAGCAGTACTTC
CASSAPLAGEQYF
>15|.|TRBJ2-2|few|TRBV4-3
TGCGCCAGCAGCCAAGATACGACGTTCACCGGGGAGCTGTTTTTT
CASSQDTTFTGELFF
>15|.|TRBJ1-4|.|TRBV6-6
TGTGCCAGCAGTCTACGTAGTGGTGGCGGGGAAAAACTGTTTTTT
CASSLRSGGGEKLFF
>14|TRBD2|TRBJ2-4|.|TRBV7-2
TGTGCCAGCAGCTTAGCGTGGGAGGGAAACATTCAGTACTTC
CASSLAWEGNIQYF
>13|.|TRBJ1-1|few|TRBV30
TGTGCCTGGAGTGTACGGGTGAACACTGAAGCTTTCTTT
CAWSVRVNTEAFF
>15|TRBD1|TRBJ1-1|once|TRBV5-1
TGCGCCAGCAGCGCGGACAGGGTAATGGACACTGAAGCTTTCTTT
CASSADRVMDTEAFF
>14|.|TRBJ1-3|.|TRBV6-5
TGTGCCAGCAGCCAAGGAGGAGTTGGAAACACCATATATTTT
CASSQGGVGNTIYF
>15|.|TRBJ1-5|few|TRBV28
TGTGCCAGCAGCCCCCTGGCAGGGGTCAATCAGCCCCAGCATTTT
CASSPLAGVNQPQHF
>18|TRBD2|TRBJ2-5|.|TRBV4-2
TGTGCCAGCAGCCCTCGGGCTAGCGGGAGGGCCGACCAAGAGACCCAGTACTTC
CASSPRASGRADQETQYF
>14|.|TRBJ2-5|.|TRBV30
TGTGCCTGGAGTCATGGGGGCCGGTTAGAGACCCAGTACTTC
CAWSHGGRLETQYF
>16|.|TRBJ2-1|.|TRBV2
TGTGCCAGCACTCAGGGTCAAGGGAGCGGATACAATGAGCAGTTCTTC
CASTQGQGSGYNEQFF
>16|TRBD2|TRBJ2-5|.|TRBV5-6
TGTGCCAGCAGCTTGTTTACTAGCGGGGAGGAAGAGACCCAGTACTTC
CASSLFTSGEEETQYF
>13|TRBD1|TRBJ1-2|.|TRBV11-2
TGTGCCAGCGGCTCCGGGACAGGGTATGGCTACACCTTC
CASGSGTGYGYTF
>13|TRBD1|TRBJ1-4|.|TRBV6-5
TGTGCCAGCAGACAGACAGGGGACGAAAAACTGTTTTTT
CASRQTGDEKLFF
>13|.|TRBJ2-4|.|TRBV7-2
TGTGCCAGCAGCTCAGGGCTTGGGGACATTCAGTACTTC
CASSSGLGDIQYF
>13|.|TRBJ1-6|.|TRBV7-2
TGTGCCAGCGCCGCGGGGCAAAATTCACCCCTCCACTTT
CASAAGQNSPLHF
>13|TRBD1|TRBJ2-7|few|TRBV27
TGTGCCAGCAGTTTGGGACAGTCCTACGAGCAGTACTTC
CASSLGQSYEQYF
>14|.|TRBJ2-7|once|TRBV10-3
TGTGCCATCAGTGAACCGGGGAACGTTTACGAGCAGTACTTC
CAISEPGNVYEQYF
>15|TRBD1|TRBJ2-2|.|TRBV19
TGTGCCACTTGGTGGACAGGGACGGGCACCGGGGAGCTGTTTTTT
CATWWTGTGTGELFF
>13|.|TRBJ2-7|few|TRBV6-6
TGTGCCACTCACGGGGGTGGCACCTACGAGCAGTACTTC
CATHGGGTYEQYF